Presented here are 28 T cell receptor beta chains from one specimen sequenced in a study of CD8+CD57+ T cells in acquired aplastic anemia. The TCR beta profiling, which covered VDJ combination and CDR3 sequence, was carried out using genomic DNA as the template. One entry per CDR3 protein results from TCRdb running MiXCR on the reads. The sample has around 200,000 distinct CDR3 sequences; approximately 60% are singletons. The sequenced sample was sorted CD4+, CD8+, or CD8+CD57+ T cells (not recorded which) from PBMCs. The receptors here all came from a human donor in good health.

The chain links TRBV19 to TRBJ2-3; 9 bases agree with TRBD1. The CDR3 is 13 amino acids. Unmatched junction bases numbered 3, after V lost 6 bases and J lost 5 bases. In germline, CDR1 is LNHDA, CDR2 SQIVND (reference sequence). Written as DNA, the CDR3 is TGTGCCAGTAGACAGGGGGCAGGAGATACGCAGTATTTT. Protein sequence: CASRQGAGDTQYF.

CDR3 DNA sequence: TGTGCCAGCAGGCCGAACAGGGGAAACACCGGGGAGCTGTTTTTT. Translation: CASRPNRGNTGELFF. The V and J genes are TRBV12-3 or TRBV12-4 and TRBJ2-2, with 7 bases that match TRBD1. The CDR3 sequence is 15 residues long. J gave up 2 bases and V 6 bases, and 6 bases lay outside the gene matches.

Here the CDR3 reads CASTSWGAETQYF. In nucleotides, the CDR3 is TGTGCCAGCACCTCTTGGGGGGCGGAGACCCAGTACTTC. The V call is TRBV7-9, the J call TRBJ2-5, with D perhaps given as TRBD1 or TRBD2 (6 bases each). The ends were cut back, 7 bases at V and 5 bases at J, with 14 bases in the middle. This CDR3 contains 13 residues. Germline lookup yields CDR1 SEHNR and CDR2 FQNEAQ (reference sequence).

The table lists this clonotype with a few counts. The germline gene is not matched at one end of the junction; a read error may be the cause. The CDR3 region has the DNA TGTGCCACCAGCAGAGGACAGGAGCAAGGGACCCAGTACTTC. It specifies CATSRGQEQGTQYF. The J gene is TRBJ2-5, the V gene TRBV15, with D perhaps TRBD1 (6 bases). The CDR3 is made up of 14 amino acids. The V gene's germline CDR1 is LNHNV and CDR2 YYDKDF (reference sequence).

CDR3 nucleotides: TGTGCCAGCAGCTTATGGTGGGATCCAGAGCAGTACTTC. Protein product: CASSLWWDPEQYF. This sequence joins TRBV7-2 and TRBJ2-7; D is undetermined. CDR1 SGHTA and CDR2 FQGNSA come from the germline V gene. V gave up 2 bases and J gave up 7 bases, with 12 bases separating them. The CDR3 extends over 13 amino acids. The variable domain in full, with the rest retrieved from reference TRBV7-2 and TRBJ2-7, is GAGVSQSPSNKVTEKGKDVELRCDPISGHTALYWYRQSLGQGLEFLIYFQGNSAPDKSGLPSDRFSAERTGGSVSTLTIQRTQQEDSAVYLCASSLWWDPEQYFGPGTRLTVT.

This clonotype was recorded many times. Here the CDR3 DNA reads TGTGCCACCAGGAAGGCGGGAGAAGAGACCCAGTACTTC. Translation: CATRKAGEETQYF. The rearrangement links TRBV15 to TRBJ2-5, with TRBD2 matching over 7 bases. Trimming removed 6 bases from V and 3 bases from J; junction bases left unmatched: 4. The length of the CDR3 is 13 residues. Germline values: CDR1 LNHNV, CDR2 YYDKDF (reference sequence).

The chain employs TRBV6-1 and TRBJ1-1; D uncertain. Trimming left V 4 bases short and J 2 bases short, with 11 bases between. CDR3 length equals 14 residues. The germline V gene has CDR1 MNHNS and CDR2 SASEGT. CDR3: CASSGRVANTEAFF. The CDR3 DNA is TGTGCCAGCAGTGGGCGGGTTGCCAACACTGAAGCTTTCTTT.

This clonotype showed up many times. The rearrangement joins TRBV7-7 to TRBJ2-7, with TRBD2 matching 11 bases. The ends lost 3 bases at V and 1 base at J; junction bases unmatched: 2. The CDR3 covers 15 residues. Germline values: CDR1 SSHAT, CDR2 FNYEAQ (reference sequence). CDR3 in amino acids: CASSFASGGSYEQYF. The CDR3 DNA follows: TGTGCCAGCAGCTTCGCTAGCGGGGGGTCCTACGAGCAGTACTTC.

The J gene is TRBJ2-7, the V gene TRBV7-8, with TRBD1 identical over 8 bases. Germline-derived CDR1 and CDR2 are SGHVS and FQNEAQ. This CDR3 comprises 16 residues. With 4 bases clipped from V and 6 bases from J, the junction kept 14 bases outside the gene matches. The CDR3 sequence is CASSSFSGQATGEQYF. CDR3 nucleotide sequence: TGTGCCAGCAGCTCCTTTTCGGGACAGGCAACGGGCGAGCAGTACTTC.

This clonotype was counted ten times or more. CDR3 coding DNA: TGCGCCAGCAGCTTGGCCGAAGAGGGGTGGACTGAAGCTTTCTTT. This sequence encodes CASSLAEEGWTEAFF. The chain is built from TRBV5-1 and TRBJ1-1, with D perhaps matching TRBD1 (5 bases). There are 15 residues in the CDR3. V was pared by 0 bases and J by 5 bases, with 14 bases between. Germline V gene data show CDR1 as SGHRS and CDR2 as YFSETQ. The variable domain in full, completed from reference TRBV5-1 and TRBJ1-1, reads KAGVTQTPRYLIKTRGQQVTLSCSPISGHRSVSWYQQTPGQGLQFLFEYFSETQRNKGNFPGRFSGRQFSNSRSEMNVSTLELGDSALYLCASSLAEEGWTEAFFGQGTRLTVV.

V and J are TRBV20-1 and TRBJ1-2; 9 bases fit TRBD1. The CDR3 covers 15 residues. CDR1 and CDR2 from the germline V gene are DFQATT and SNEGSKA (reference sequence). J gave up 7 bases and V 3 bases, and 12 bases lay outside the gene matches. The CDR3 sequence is CSARGGTGSVSGYTF. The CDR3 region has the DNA TGCAGTGCTAGGGGAGGGACAGGGAGCGTTTCTGGCTACACCTTC.

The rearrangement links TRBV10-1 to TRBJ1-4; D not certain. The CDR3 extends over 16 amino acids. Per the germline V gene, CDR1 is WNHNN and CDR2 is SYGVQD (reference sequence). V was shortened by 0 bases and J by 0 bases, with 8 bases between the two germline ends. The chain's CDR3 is CASSESISPTNEKLFF. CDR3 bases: TGCGCCAGCAGTGAGTCGATCAGTCCAACTAATGAAAAACTGTTTTTT.

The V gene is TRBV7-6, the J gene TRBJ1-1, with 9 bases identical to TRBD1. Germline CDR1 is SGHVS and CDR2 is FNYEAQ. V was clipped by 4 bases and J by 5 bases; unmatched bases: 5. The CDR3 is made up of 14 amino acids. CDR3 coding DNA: TGTGCCAGCAGCTCGGACAGGGGTTTTACTGAAGCTTTCTTT. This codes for CASSSDRGFTEAFF.

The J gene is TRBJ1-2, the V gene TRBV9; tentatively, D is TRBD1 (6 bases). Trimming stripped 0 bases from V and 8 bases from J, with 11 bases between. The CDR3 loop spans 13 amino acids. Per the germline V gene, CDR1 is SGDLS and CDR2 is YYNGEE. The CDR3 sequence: CASSVGQDGGYTF. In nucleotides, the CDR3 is TGTGCCAGCAGCGTAGGACAGGACGGCGGCTACACCTTC. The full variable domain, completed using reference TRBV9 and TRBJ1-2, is DSGVTQTPKHLITATGQRVTLRCSPRSGDLSVYWYQQSLDQGLQFLIQYYNGEERAKGNILERFSAQQFPDLHSELNLSSLELGDSALYFCASSVGQDGGYTFGSGTRLTVV.

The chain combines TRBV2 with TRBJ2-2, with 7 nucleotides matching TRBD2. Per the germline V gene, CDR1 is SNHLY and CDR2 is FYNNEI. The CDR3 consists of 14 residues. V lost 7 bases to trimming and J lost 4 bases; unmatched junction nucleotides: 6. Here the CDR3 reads CASIIAGVTGELFF. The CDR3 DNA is TGTGCCAGCATTATCGCGGGAGTCACCGGGGAGCTGTTTTTT.

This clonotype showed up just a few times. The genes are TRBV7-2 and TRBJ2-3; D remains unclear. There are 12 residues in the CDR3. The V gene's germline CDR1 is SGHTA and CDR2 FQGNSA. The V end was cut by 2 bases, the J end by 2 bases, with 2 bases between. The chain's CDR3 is CASSLYTDTQYF. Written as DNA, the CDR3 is TGTGCCAGCAGCTTATACACAGATACGCAGTATTTT.

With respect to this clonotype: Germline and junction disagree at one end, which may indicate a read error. CDR3 DNA: TGCGCAAGCAGCTTGGCCGACGAGGATCCCGAGTTTAACTATGGCTACGCCTTC. Protein: CASSLADEDPEFNYGYAF. This rearrangement joins TRBV5-1 to TRBJ1-2; unclear D gene. Germline V gene data show CDR1 as SGHRS and CDR2 as YFSETQ. The CDR3 runs 18 residues. Full variable domain (remainder filled in from reference TRBV5-1 and TRBJ1-2): KAGVTQTPRYLIKTRGQQVTLSCSPISGHRSVSWYQQTPGQGLQFLFEYFSETQRNKGNFPGRFSGRQFSNSRSEMNVSTLELGDSALYLCASSLADEDPEFNYGYAFGSGTRLTVV.

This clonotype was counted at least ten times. CDR3 sequence: CASSFGGGDNEQFF. In nucleotides, the CDR3 is TGTGCCAGCAGCTTTGGGGGTGGGGACAATGAGCAGTTCTTC. J is TRBJ2-1 and V is TRBV13; TRBD1 or TRBD2 may be the D gene (5 bases each). Germline assignment: CDR1 PRHDT and CDR2 FYEKMQ (reference sequence). CDR3 size: 14 residues. V was pared by 3 bases and J by 5 bases, with 11 bases between.

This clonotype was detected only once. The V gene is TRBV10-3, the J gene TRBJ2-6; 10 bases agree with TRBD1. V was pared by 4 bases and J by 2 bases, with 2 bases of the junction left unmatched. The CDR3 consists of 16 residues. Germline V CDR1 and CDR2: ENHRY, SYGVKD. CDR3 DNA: TGTGCCATCAGTGTGGGGACAGGGGCTGGGGCCAACGTCCTGACTTTC. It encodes CAISVGTGAGANVLTF.

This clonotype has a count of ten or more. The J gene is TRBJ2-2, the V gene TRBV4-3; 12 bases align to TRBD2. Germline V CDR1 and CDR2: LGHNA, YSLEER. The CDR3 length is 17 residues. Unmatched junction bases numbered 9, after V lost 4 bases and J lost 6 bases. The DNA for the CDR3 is TGCGCCAGCAGCCCGAGGACTAGCGGGGAGTCTTCCGGGGAGCTGTTTTTT. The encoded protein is CASSPRTSGESSGELFF.

In DNA form, the CDR3 reads TGCAGCGTTGGGACAATCAACTATGGCTACACCTTC. Protein sequence: CSVGTINYGYTF. The V and J genes are TRBV29-1 and TRBJ1-2; D perhaps matches TRBD1 (5 bases). The CDR3 is 12 residues long. The V end lost 4 bases, the J end lost 2 bases, and 8 bases lay between the germline ends. Germline loops: CDR1 SQVTM, CDR2 ANQGSEA.

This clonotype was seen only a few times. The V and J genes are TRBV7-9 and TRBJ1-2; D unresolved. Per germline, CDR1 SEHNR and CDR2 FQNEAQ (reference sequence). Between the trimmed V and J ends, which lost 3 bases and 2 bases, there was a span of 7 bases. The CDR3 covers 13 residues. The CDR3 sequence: CASSFTENYGYTF. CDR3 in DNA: TGTGCCAGCAGCTTTACAGAGAACTATGGCTACACCTTC. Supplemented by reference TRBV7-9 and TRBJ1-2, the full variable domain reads DTGVSQNPRHKITKRGQNVTFRCDPISEHNRLYWYRQTLGQGPEFLTYFQNEAQLEKSRLLSDRFSAERPKGSFSTLEIQRTEQGDSAMYLCASSFTENYGYTFGSGTRLTVV.

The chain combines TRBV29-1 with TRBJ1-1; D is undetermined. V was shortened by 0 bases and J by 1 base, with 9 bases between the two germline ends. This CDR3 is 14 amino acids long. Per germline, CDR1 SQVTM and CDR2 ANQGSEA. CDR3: CSVEDLKRNTEAFF. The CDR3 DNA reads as TGCAGCGTTGAAGATCTTAAAAGGAACACTGAAGCTTTCTTT. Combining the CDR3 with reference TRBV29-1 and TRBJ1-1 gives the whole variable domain SAVISQKPSRDICQRGTSLTIQCQVDSQVTMMFWYRQQPGQSLTLIATANQGSEATYESGFVIDKFPISRPNLTFSTLTVSNMSPEDSSIYLCSVEDLKRNTEAFFGQGTRLTVV.

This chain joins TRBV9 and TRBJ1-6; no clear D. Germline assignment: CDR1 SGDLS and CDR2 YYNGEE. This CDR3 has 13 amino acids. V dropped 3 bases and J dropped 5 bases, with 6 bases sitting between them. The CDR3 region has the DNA TGTGCCAGCAGCGAAACAGATAATTCACCCCTCCACTTT. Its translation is CASSETDNSPLHF.

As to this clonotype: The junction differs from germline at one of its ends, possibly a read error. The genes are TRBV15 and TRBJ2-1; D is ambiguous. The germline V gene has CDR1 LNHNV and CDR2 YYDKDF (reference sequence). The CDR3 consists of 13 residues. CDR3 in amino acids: CASSAVSYNEQFF. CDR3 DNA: TGTGCCAGCAGCGCGGTCTCCTACAATGAGCAGTTCTTC.

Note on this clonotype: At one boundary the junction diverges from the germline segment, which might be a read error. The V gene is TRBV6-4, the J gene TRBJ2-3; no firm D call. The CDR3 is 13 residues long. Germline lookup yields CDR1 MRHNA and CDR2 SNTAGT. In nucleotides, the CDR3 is TGTGCCAGCAGTGACTCTGAATCAGATACGCAGTGGTTT. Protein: CASSDSESDTQWF.

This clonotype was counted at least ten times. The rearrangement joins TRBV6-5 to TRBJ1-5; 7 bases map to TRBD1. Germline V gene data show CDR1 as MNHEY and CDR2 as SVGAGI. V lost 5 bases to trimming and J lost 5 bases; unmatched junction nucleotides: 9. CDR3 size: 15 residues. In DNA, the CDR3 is TGTGCCAGCAGTCCCCGACAGGGTTGGGATCAGCCCCAGCATTTT. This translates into CASSPRQGWDQPQHF.

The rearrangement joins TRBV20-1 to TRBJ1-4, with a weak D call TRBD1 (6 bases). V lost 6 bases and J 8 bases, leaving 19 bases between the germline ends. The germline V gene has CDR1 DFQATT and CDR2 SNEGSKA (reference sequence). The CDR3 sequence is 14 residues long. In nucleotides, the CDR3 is TGCAGTGCCAGGAGCGGGGGCGGAATCGAAAAACTGTTTTTT. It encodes CSARSGGGIEKLFF.